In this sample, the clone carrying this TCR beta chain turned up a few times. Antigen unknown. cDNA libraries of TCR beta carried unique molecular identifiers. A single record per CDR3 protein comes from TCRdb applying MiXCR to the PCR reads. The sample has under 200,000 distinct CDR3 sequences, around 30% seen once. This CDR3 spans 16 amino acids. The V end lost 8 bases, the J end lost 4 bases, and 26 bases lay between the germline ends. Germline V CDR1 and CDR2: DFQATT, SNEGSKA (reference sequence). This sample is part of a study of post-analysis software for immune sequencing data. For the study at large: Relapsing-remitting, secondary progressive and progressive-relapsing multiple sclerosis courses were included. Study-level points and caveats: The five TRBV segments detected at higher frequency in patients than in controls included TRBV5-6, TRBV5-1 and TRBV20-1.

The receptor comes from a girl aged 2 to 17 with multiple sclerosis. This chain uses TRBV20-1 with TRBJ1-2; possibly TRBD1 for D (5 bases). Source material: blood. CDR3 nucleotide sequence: TGCAGTACTCAAAGCCGGGAGGGACTCCACCCCTATGGCTACACCTTC. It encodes CSTQSREGLHPYGYTF.